What follows describes a single T cell receptor beta chain. This clonotype was seen ten or more times. The antigen it binds to is not known. Nothing much larger sits one base from this clone, and base qualities are not available. This sample is drawn from a study of early T cells in non-severe SARS-CoV-2 infection (dated by TCRdb to the early 2020s). Study-wide context: Because TCR sequencing relied on bulk RNA taken from unsorted whole blood, pairing of alpha and beta chains was not possible. Here is what the overall study found, with its caveats: Matching against VDJdb was skewed toward anti-spike CD8 responses, likely underestimated virus-specific expansions, and missed private and CD4 specificities.

The study was a case-control design nested within a healthcare worker cohort in London, UK, with weekly nasopharyngeal swab PCR tests and blood sampling. Healthcare workers were recruited between 23 and 31 March 2020, during the week of the UK lockdown, and were followed weekly for up to about 15 weeks. Library construction relied on 5' RACE. Sequencing used a NextSeq 500. The TCR library protocol attached unique molecular identifiers to individual cDNA molecules to correct for sequencing error and PCR bias. Both TCR alpha and beta chains were sequenced, and tight co-correlation was observed between alpha and beta sequence abundances in each sample. The study's processing was this. Decombinator V4 was used to annotate the V gene, J gene and CDR3 of the TCR sequences. TCRs were defined as expanded if a significant change between any two time points was detected under a Poisson model with p below 0.0001. Abundances of TCRs were expressed as counts per million after normalisation to the total number of TCRs sequenced in each sample. MAIT TCRs were defined by TRAV1-2 paired with TRAJ12, TRAJ20 or TRAJ33, and iNKT TCRs by TRAV10 paired with TRAJ18. VDJdb, accessed 1 November 2021, was searched for CMV, EBV and SARS-CoV-2 annotated TCRs, excluding TCRs annotated for multiple antigens. The public reads were reprocessed in TCRdb via fastp at Q25 and MiXCR, keeping in-frame beta chains. When rows share a CDR3 protein, they turn into one entry using the most common DNA and genes. None of the V and J calls come from the authors' own analysis; TCRdb made them. Counted in this sample were around 47,000 distinct CDR3 sequences; around 10% of them appeared once. The ten most abundant clones make up 20% to 25% of the sample.

Measured from the cysteine to the phenylalanine, the CDR3 is 14 residues long. Left in the record is the CDR3 DNA by itself, 42 bases read in frame from the first base. Taken from the germline V gene, the CDR1 and CDR2 loops are MNHNS and SASEGT. V and J are truncated by 6 bases and 4 bases respectively, leaving an intervening sequence of 13 bases. The clonotype was recovered from an adult who was a healthcare worker with PCR-confirmed SARS-CoV-2 infection or an uninfected control (not recorded which). Sequencing input: whole blood. The chain employs TRBV6-1 and TRBJ1-5, with TRBD1 as a weak D call on 5 bases. The DNA is as follows: TGTGCCAGCAGGGGGGACTCAGCAAATCAGCCCCAGCATTTT. This translates into CASRGDSANQPQHF.